Listed here are 13 T cell receptor beta chains from one sample, sequenced in a study of T cell responses to AZD1222 COVID-19 vaccine. TCRdb keeps only in-frame clones here, not all; method: immunoSEQ multiplex PCR. The data show 90,000 to 150,000 clones, 92% seen once. Here the sequenced sample was peripheral blood, taken 28 days after the second AZD1222 dose. These receptors were taken from an adult who received the AZD1222 COVID-19 vaccine.

The chain has TRBV3-1 (or the pseudogene TRBV3-2) and TRBJ2-1; 8 bases map to TRBD2. CDR1 is LGHDT and CDR2 is YNNKEL in the germline V gene (reference sequence). With 4 bases clipped from V and 6 bases from J, the junction kept 8 bases outside the gene matches. This CDR3 contains 15 residues. Here the CDR3 DNA reads TGTGCCAGCAGCCGAAGGGCCGGGGGGGTCAATGAGCAGTTCTTC. Translation gives CASSRRAGGVNEQFF.

J is TRBJ1-1 and V is TRBV12-3 or TRBV12-4, with 7 nucleotides matching TRBD1. Trimming cost V 4 bases and J 7 bases; bases outside gene matches: 6. CDR3 length: 13 residues. DNA for the CDR3: TGTGCCAGCAGTTGGAATGACAGGGATGAAGCTTTCTTT. This sequence encodes CASSWNDRDEAFF.

This sequence joins TRBV29-1 and TRBJ2-2, with D possibly matching TRBD1 (5 bases). Germline V CDR1 and CDR2: SQVTM, ANQGSEA. The CDR3 is 12 residues long. Trimming removed 6 bases at V and 0 bases at J, with 5 bases between. CDR3 loop: CSVTANTGELFF. Written as DNA, the CDR3 is TGCAGCGTGACAGCGAACACCGGGGAGCTGTTTTTT.

The rearrangement uses TRBV19 and TRBJ2-3, with D possibly matching TRBD2 (6 bases). Per germline, CDR1 LNHDA and CDR2 SQIVND (reference sequence). V lost 3 bases to trimming and J lost 1 base, with 11 bases between them. This CDR3 has 15 amino acids. In DNA, the CDR3 is TGTGCCAGTAGTATTCCCGGGAGTGGCACAGATACGCAGTATTTT. The encoded protein is CASSIPGSGTDTQYF.

This rearrangement joins TRBV28 to TRBJ2-1; D is possibly TRBD2 (5 bases). The germline gives CDR1 MDHEN, CDR2 SYDVKM. The CDR3 consists of 13 residues. The V and J ends lost 6 bases and 4 bases respectively, with 10 bases between them. Here the CDR3 reads CASRISVYNEQFF. The CDR3 nucleotides read TGTGCCAGCAGAATTAGCGTGTACAATGAGCAGTTCTTC.

The chain is built from TRBV5-5 and TRBJ1-4; 12 nucleotides match TRBD1. Germline loops: CDR1 SGHKS, CDR2 YYEKEE (reference sequence). CDR3 length equals 16 residues. V trimming: 4 bases; J trimming: 8 bases; junction bases outside the gene matches: 9. The CDR3 reads CASSQGDRGLDEKLFF. CDR3 coding DNA: TGTGCCAGCAGCCAAGGGGACAGGGGGCTAGACGAAAAACTGTTTTTT.

The chain uses TRBV28 and TRBJ1-2; 10 bases are shared with TRBD1. V dropped 8 bases and J dropped 2; count of bases not matched to a gene: 2. CDR3 length: 13 residues. The V gene's germline CDR1 is MDHEN and CDR2 SYDVKM. Here the CDR3 reads CASWDRGNYGYTF. Written as DNA, the CDR3 is TGTGCCAGCTGGGACAGGGGCAACTATGGCTACACCTTC.

The chain links TRBV28 to TRBJ1-4; possible D gene TRBD1, 5 bases. Germline values: CDR1 MDHEN, CDR2 SYDVKM. The V gene lost 6 bases and the J gene lost 3 bases, with 17 bases spanning the gap. CDR3 size: 16 residues. DNA for the CDR3: TGTGCCAGCAGACTCCCCCCCTCGGGACCTAATGAAAAACTGTTTTTT. It yields the protein CASRLPPSGPNEKLFF.

This chain links TRBV28 with TRBJ2-7, with 8 bases matching TRBD1. The CDR3 has 14 residues. V gave up 8 bases and J gave up 3 bases; unmatched junction bases: 9. The germline V gene has CDR1 MDHEN and CDR2 SYDVKM. The CDR3 spells CASGQGASHYEQYF. The CDR3 nucleotides read TGTGCCAGCGGGCAGGGGGCGTCCCACTACGAGCAGTACTTC.

This chain uses TRBV6-5 with TRBJ2-5; no firm D call. Trimming removed 8 bases from V and 1 base from J, with 14 bases in between. Germline loops: CDR1 MNHEY, CDR2 SVGAGI. The CDR3 totals 14 residues. The CDR3 DNA sequence: TGTGCCAGCCGTTCACATCTGGGCCAAGAGACCCAGTACTTC. This translates into CASRSHLGQETQYF.

CDR3 DNA sequence: TGTGCCAGCTCTCAATACAGGGACACTAATGAAAAACTGTTTTTT. It yields the protein CASSQYRDTNEKLFF. The chain employs TRBV18 and TRBJ1-4; weak D call: TRBD1 (6 bases). CDR3 length: 15 amino acids. V dropped 6 bases and J dropped 2 bases, with 13 bases sitting between them. Germline lookup yields CDR1 KGHSH and CDR2 LQKENI.

This clone has a single count. V and J are TRBV28 and TRBJ1-5; 7 bases are shared with TRBD1. From germline, CDR1 is MDHEN and CDR2 SYDVKM. V shed 6 bases and J 5 bases; nucleotides not matched to a gene: 7. CDR3 length: 14 residues. The CDR3 protein is CASRPQGDHQPQHF. The CDR3 bases are TGTGCCAGCAGACCCCAGGGGGACCATCAGCCCCAGCATTTT.

The CDR3 DNA sequence: TGTGCCAGCAGTTACAACTTCCGGGACAGGAATGAAAAACTGTTTTTT. Its translation: CASSYNFRDRNEKLFF. The J gene is TRBJ1-4, the V gene TRBV28; TRBD1 agrees at 8 bases. The CDR3 spans 16 residues. J lost 5 bases, V lost 4 bases, and 9 bases had no gene match. Germline V gives CDR1 MDHEN, CDR2 SYDVKM.